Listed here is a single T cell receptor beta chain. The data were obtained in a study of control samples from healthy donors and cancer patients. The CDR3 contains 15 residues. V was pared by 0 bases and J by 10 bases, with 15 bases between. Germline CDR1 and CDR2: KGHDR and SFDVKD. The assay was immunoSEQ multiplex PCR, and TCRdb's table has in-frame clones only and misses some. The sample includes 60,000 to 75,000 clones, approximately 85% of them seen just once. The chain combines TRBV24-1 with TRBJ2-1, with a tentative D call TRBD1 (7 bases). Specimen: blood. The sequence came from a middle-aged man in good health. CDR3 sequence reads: CATSDLSGGGSEQFF. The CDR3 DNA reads TGTGCCACCAGTGATTTGTCCGGAGGGGGCAGCGAGCAGTTCTTC.